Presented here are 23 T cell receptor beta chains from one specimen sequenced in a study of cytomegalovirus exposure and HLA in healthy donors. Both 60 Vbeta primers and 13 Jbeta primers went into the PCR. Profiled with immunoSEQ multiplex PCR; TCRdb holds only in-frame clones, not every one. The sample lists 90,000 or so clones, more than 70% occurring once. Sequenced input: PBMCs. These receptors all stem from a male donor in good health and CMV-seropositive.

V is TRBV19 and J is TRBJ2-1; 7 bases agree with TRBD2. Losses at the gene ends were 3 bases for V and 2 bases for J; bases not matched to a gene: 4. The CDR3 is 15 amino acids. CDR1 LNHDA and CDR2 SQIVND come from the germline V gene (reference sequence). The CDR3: CASSIGGGAYNEQFF. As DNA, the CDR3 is TGTGCCAGTAGTATTGGTGGGGGGGCCTACAATGAGCAGTTCTTC.

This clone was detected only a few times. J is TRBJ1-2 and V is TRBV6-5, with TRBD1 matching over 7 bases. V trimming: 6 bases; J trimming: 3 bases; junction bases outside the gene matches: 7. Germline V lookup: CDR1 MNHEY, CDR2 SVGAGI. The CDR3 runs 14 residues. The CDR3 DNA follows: TGTGCCAGCAGACGAGGGACAGCTTACTATGGCTACACCTTC. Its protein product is CASRRGTAYYGYTF.

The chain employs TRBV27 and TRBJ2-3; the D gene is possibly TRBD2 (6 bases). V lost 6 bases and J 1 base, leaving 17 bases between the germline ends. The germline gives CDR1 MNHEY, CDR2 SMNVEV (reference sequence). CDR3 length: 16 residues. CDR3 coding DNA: TGTGCCAGCAGCCCTCCGGGACTCATTGGCACAGATACGCAGTATTTT. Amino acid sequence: CASSPPGLIGTDTQYF.

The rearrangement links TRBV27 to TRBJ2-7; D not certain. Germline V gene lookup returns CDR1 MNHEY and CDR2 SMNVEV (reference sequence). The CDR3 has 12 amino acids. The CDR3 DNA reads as TGTGCAGCAGGTCCGTCCGTTCGGGAGCAGTACTTC. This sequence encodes CAAGPSVREQYF.

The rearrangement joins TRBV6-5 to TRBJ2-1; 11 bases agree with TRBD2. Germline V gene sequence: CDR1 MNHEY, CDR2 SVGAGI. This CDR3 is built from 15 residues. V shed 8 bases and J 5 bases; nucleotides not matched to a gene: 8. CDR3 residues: CASGFLLAGDNEQFF. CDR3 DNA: TGTGCCAGCGGGTTTTTACTAGCGGGGGACAATGAGCAGTTCTTC.

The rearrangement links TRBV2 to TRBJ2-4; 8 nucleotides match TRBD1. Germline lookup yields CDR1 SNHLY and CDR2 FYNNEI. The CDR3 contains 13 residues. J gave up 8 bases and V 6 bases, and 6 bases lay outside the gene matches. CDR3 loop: CASRTDRVDIQYF. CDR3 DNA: TGTGCCAGCAGGACGGACAGGGTAGACATTCAGTACTTC.

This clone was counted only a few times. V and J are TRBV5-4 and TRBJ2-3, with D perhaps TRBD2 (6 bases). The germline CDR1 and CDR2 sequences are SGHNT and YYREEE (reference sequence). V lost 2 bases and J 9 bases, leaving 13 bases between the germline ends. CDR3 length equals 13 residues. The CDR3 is CASSFGGLPTQYF. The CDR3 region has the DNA TGTGCCAGCAGCTTTGGGGGACTTCCGACGCAGTATTTT.

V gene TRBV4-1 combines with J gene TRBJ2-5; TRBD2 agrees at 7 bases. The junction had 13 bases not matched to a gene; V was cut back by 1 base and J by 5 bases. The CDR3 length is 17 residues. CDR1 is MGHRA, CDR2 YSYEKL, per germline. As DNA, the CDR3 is TGCGCCAGCAGCCAAGGCTGGCCGGGAGGCTCGGGGGAGACCCAGTACTTC. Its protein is CASSQGWPGGSGETQYF.

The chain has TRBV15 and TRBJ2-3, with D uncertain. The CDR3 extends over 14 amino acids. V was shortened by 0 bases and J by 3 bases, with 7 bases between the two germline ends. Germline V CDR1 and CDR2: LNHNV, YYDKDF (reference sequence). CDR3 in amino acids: CATSRDQATDTQYF. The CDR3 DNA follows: TGTGCCACCAGCAGAGATCAGGCGACAGATACGCAGTATTTT.

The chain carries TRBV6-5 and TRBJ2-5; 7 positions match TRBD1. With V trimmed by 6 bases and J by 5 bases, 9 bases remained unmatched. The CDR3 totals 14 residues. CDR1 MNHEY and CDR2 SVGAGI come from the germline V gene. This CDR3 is CASSRQGTKETQYF. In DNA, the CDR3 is TGTGCCAGCAGCCGACAGGGTACAAAGGAGACCCAGTACTTC.

CDR3 region: CASSLLVNEQYF. Written as DNA, the CDR3 is TGTGCCAGCAGCTTATTAGTAAACGAGCAGTACTTC. The V gene is TRBV7-8, the J gene TRBJ2-5, with D unresolved. The J call is in doubt because the DNA end fits TRBJ2-7 better. In germline, CDR1 is SGHVS, CDR2 FQNEAQ. This CDR3 has 12 residues.

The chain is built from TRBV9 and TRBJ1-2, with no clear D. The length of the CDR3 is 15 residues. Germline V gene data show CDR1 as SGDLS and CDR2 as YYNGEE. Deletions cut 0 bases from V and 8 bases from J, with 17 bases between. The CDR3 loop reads CASSVGTRFQLGYTF. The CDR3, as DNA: TGTGCCAGCAGCGTAGGTACCAGATTCCAGTTGGGCTACACCTTC. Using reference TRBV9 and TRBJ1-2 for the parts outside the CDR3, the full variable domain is DSGVTQTPKHLITATGQRVTLRCSPRSGDLSVYWYQQSLDQGLQFLIQYYNGEERAKGNILERFSAQQFPDLHSELNLSSLELGDSALYFCASSVGTRFQLGYTFGSGTRLTVV.

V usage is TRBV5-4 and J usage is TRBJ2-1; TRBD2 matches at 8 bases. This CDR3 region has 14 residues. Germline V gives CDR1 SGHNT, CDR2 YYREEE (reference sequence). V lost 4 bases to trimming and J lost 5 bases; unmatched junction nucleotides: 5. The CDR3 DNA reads TGTGCCAGCAGCGGCCTAGCGGGCGACAATGAGCAGTTCTTC. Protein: CASSGLAGDNEQFF.

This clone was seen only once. CDR3: CASRGQLYGYTF. The DNA of the CDR3 is TGTGCCAGCAGGGGACAGCTCTATGGCTACACCTTC. V usage is TRBV28 and J usage is TRBJ1-2; TRBD1 matches 7 bases. The V gene's germline CDR1 is MDHEN and CDR2 SYDVKM. There are 12 residues in the CDR3. The ends lost 6 bases at V and 4 bases at J; junction bases unmatched: 2.

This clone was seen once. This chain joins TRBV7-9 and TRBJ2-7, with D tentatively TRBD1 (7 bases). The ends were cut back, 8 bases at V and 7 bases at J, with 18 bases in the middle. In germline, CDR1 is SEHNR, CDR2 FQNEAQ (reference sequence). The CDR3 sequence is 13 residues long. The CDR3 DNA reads TGTGCCAGCCGGGAGACAGGGACCGGGGAGCAGTACTTC. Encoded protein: CASRETGTGEQYF. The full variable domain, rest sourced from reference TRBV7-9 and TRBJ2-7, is DTGVSQNPRHKITKRGQNVTFRCDPISEHNRLYWYRQTLGQGPEFLTYFQNEAQLEKSRLLSDRFSAERPKGSFSTLEIQRTEQGDSAMYLCASRETGTGEQYFGPGTRLTVT.

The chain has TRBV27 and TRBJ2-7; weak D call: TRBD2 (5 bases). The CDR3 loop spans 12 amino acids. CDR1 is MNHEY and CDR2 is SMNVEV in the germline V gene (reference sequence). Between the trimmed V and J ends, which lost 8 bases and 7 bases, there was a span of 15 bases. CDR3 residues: CASGLNRLEQYF. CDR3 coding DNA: TGTGCCAGCGGACTCAATAGACTTGAGCAGTACTTC.

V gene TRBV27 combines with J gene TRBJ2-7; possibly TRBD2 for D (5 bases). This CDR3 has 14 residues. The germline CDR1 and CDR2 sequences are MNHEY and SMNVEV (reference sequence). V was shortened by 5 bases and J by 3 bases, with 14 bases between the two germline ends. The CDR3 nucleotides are TGTGCCAGCAGTCTCTCTAGCAATCACTACGAGCAGTACTTC. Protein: CASSLSSNHYEQYF.

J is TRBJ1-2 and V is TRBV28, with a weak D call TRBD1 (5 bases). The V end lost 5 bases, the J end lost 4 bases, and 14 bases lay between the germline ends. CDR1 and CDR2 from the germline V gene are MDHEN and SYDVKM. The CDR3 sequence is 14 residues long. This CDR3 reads CASSPPGGVYGYTF. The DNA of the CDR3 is TGTGCCAGCAGTCCCCCCGGGGGGGTCTATGGCTACACCTTC.

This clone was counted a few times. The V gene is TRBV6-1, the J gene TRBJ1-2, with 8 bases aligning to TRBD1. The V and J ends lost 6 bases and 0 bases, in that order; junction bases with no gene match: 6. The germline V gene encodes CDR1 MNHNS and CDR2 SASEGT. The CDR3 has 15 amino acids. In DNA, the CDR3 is TGTGCCAGCAGGGGGGACAGGTTGTCTAACTATGGCTACACCTTC. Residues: CASRGDRLSNYGYTF.

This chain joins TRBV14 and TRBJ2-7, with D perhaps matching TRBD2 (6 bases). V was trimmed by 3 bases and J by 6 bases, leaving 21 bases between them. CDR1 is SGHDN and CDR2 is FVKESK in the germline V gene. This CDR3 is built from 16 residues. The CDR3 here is CASSQPSAGLRREQYF. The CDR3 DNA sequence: TGTGCCAGCAGCCAGCCCTCCGCGGGGCTAAGGCGCGAGCAGTACTTC.

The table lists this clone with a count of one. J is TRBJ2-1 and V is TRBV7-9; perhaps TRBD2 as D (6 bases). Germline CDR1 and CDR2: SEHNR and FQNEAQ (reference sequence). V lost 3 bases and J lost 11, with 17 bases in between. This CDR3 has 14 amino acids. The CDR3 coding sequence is TGTGCCAGCAGCTTTGTAGAATTCGGGGGAAAGCAGTTCTTC. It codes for CASSFVEFGGKQFF.

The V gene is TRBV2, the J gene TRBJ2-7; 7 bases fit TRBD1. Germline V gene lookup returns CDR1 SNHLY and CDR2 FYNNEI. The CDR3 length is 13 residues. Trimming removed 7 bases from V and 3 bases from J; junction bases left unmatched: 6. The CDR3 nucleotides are TGTGCCAGCATCCGGGACAGCTTCTACGAGCAGTACTTC. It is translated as CASIRDSFYEQYF. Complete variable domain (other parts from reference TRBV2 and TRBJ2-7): EPEVTQTPSHQVTQMGQEVILRCVPISNHLYFYWYRQILGQKVEFLVSFYNNEISEKSEIFDDQFSVERPDGSNFTLKIRSTKLEDSAMYFCASIRDSFYEQYFGPGTRLTVT.

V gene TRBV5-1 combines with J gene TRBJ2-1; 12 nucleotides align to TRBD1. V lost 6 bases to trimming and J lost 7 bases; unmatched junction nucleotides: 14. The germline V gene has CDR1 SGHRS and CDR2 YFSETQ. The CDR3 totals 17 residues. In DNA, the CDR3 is TGCGCCAGCACCCAAACGGGGACAGGGGGCCGCACGAATGAGCAGTTCTTC. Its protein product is CASTQTGTGGRTNEQFF.